This T cell receptor (beta chain) stems from a study of vaccination and CD4 T cells after COVID-19. Study context: Blood was drawn a median roughly 67 days post second dose, range 14 to 241. Overlapping spike peptides from SARS-CoV-2, HCoV-NL63, HCoV-OC43 and HCoV-229E served to stimulate the cells.

Described treatment: approximately 10-day PBMC culture with coronavirus spike peptide pools or control peptides (ViraFEST assay). ViraFEST relied on peptide pools to expand antigen-specific T cells; the TCRs were sequenced afterward. CDR3 length: 15 amino acids. Germline assignment: CDR1 MNHNS and CDR2 SASEGT. The V end was cut by 4 bases, the J end by 8 bases, with 17 bases between. This clonotype occurred a few times. Its antigen is not identified. Notes on the study in general: For convalescent patients, a median around 89% of reactive clones surfaced exclusively after vaccination.

Cultured CD4+ T cell DNA underwent sequencing with the Oncomine TCR Beta short-read assay. MiXCR was run by TCRdb on the PCR reads, yielding one entry per CDR3 protein. Of 20,000 or so distinct CDR3 sequences in the sample, under 30% were seen once. The TCR originated in a human donor with COVID-19. Sequenced material: cultured CD4+ T cells from blood. V usage is TRBV6-1 and J usage is TRBJ1-4; weak D call: TRBD1 (6 bases). As DNA, the CDR3 is TGTGCCAGCAGTGTGGAGCAGGGGAAAATCGAAAAACTGTTTTTT. As protein: CASSVEQGKIEKLFF.